The 13 T cell receptor beta chains given below trace back to one sample, sequenced in a study of T cell repertoires in cytomegalovirus infection. These TCRs are of unknown antigen specificity. MiXCR, run by TCRdb on the reads, gives a single entry per CDR3 protein. The data hold 900,000 to 950,000 distinct CDR3 sequences, with 25% to 40% observed a single time. The source was cultured CD8+ T cells from PBMCs, collected from culture after CMV antigen stimulation. All receptors come from a human donor in good health (CMV status not recorded). Some clones in this sample may be carry-over from other donors' samples.

The V call is TRBV12-5, the J call TRBJ2-6, with a weak D call TRBD1 (5 bases). In germline, CDR1 is LGHNT, CDR2 FRNRAP. V lost 5 bases and J 1 base, leaving 21 bases between the germline ends. CDR3 size: 19 residues. In nucleotides, the CDR3 is TGTGCTAGTGGTCCACCTCGAGCAGGGAAATTATCTGGGGCCAACGTCCTGACTTTC. It codes for CASGPPRAGKLSGANVLTF. The complete variable domain, with remaining parts taken from reference TRBV12-5 and TRBJ2-6, reads DARVTQTPRHKVTEMGQEVTMRCQPILGHNTVFWYRQTMMQGLELLAYFRNRAPLDDSGMPKDRFSAEMPDATLATLKIQPSEPRDSAVYFCASGPPRAGKLSGANVLTFGAGSRLTVL.

The chain has TRBV5-4 and TRBJ2-5; 11 nucleotides agree with TRBD2. The germline V gene encodes CDR1 SGHNT and CDR2 YYREEE (reference sequence). CDR3 length equals 17 residues. V lost 0 bases and J lost 0; bases outside the gene matches: 4. The CDR3 sequence: CASSLGLAGIHQETQYF. The CDR3 bases are TGTGCCAGCAGCTTGGGACTAGCGGGGATCCACCAAGAGACCCAGTACTTC.

Ten or more counts support this clonotype. V gene TRBV6-2 or TRBV6-3 combines with J gene TRBJ1-5, with 7 bases matching TRBD1. The CDR3 is 13 amino acids. Per germline, CDR1 MNHEY and CDR2 SVGEGT. The ends lost 2 bases at V and 6 bases at J; junction bases unmatched: 1. The CDR3: CASSYPGGQPQHF. In DNA form, the CDR3 reads TGTGCCAGCAGTTACCCAGGGGGTCAGCCCCAGCATTTT.

The CDR3 DNA is TGTGCCAGTCTGGGGGAGGAAACTAACTATGGCTACACCTTC. Translated, it gives CASLGEETNYGYTF. The chain links TRBV7-9 to TRBJ1-2; weak D call: TRBD1 (5 bases). This CDR3 spans 14 amino acids. V lost 9 bases, J lost 0 bases, and 14 bases lay in between. Per germline, CDR1 SEHNR and CDR2 FQNEAQ (reference sequence).

There are many counts of this clonotype. The chain uses TRBV6-6 and TRBJ1-5, with TRBD1 as a possible D gene (6 bases). The V gene's germline CDR1 is MNHNY and CDR2 SVGAGI (reference sequence). This CDR3 is built from 15 residues. Trimming removed 7 bases from V and 0 bases from J, with 13 bases in between. The CDR3 sequence: CASTQGDISNQPQHF. In nucleotides, the CDR3 is TGTGCCAGCACTCAAGGGGACATTAGCAATCAGCCCCAGCATTTT.

This clonotype was seen more than once but under ten times. The chain links TRBV12-3 or TRBV12-4 to TRBJ2-7, with 8 positions matching TRBD1. This CDR3 region has 13 residues. The V and J ends lost 6 bases and 3 bases, in that order; junction bases with no gene match: 4. CDR3 region: CASRRQGYYEQYF. The CDR3, as DNA: TGTGCCAGCAGGAGACAGGGGTACTACGAGCAGTACTTC.

The CDR3 DNA is TGTGCCAGCAGCACCGGGGACGGCCCCACAATAACTAATGGCTACACCTTC. Translation gives CASSTGDGPTITNGYTF. The chain joins TRBV7-9 to TRBJ1-2; D is perhaps TRBD1 (5 bases). The V gene's germline CDR1 is SEHNR and CDR2 FQNEAQ (reference sequence). V was clipped by 5 bases and J by 6 bases, with 25 bases between them. This CDR3 spans 17 amino acids.

This clonotype has a count of ten or more. CDR3 sequence (DNA): TGTGCCAGCAGCTTAACAGGGACCGGGGCCAACGTCCTGACTTTC. It translates to CASSLTGTGANVLTF. The rearrangement links TRBV7-6 to TRBJ2-6; possibly TRBD1 for D (6 bases). The V gene lost 2 bases and the J gene lost 4 bases, with 9 bases spanning the gap. Looked up from germline, CDR1 is SGHVS and CDR2 is FNYEAQ. This CDR3 comprises 15 residues.

The chain has TRBV7-9 and TRBJ2-5; D is perhaps TRBD1 (5 bases). The CDR3 consists of 16 residues. Germline V lookup: CDR1 SEHNR, CDR2 FQNEAQ (reference sequence). The V end was cut by 5 bases, the J end by 1 base, with 17 bases between. CDR3: CASSPAKDSLQETQYF. The CDR3 coding sequence is TGTGCCAGCAGCCCAGCCAAAGACAGCCTCCAAGAGACCCAGTACTTC.

The chain employs TRBV20-1 and TRBJ2-2, with 11 bases aligning to TRBD1. Germline CDR1 DFQATT, CDR2 SNEGSKA (reference sequence). The V segment lost 4 bases and the J segment 4 bases; nucleotides outside the gene matches: 2. The CDR3 spans 14 residues. The CDR3 coding sequence is TGCAGTGCTAAGGACAGGGGGCGCACCGGGGAGCTGTTTTTT. Encoded protein: CSAKDRGRTGELFF.

The chain is built from TRBV28 and TRBJ2-1, with D possibly matching TRBD2 (6 bases). V was trimmed by 3 bases and J by 8 bases, leaving 17 bases between them. Germline V gives CDR1 MDHEN, CDR2 SYDVKM. This CDR3 is 15 amino acids long. The CDR3 reads CASSLAQRVFDEQFF. CDR3 nucleotide sequence: TGTGCCAGCAGTTTGGCCCAGCGGGTATTCGATGAGCAGTTCTTC.

This clonotype came up many times. The rearrangement joins TRBV27 to TRBJ2-1; D might be TRBD1 or TRBD2, each matching 5 bases. This CDR3 region has 15 residues. CDR1 is MNHEY and CDR2 is SMNVEV in the germline V gene (reference sequence). V was trimmed by 4 bases and J by 2 bases, leaving 12 bases between them. CDR3 in DNA: TGTGCCAGCAGTTCCCGGGACGGGACCTACAATGAGCAGTTCTTC. Protein sequence: CASSSRDGTYNEQFF.

As regards this clonotype: Being one base from a much bigger clone, this may be a read error. The chain links TRBV7-6 to TRBJ2-4; a weak D match, TRBD1 (5 bases). CDR1 and CDR2 from the germline V gene are SGHVS and FNYEAQ. The V end was cut by 5 bases, the J end by 0 bases, with 17 bases between. This CDR3 is 17 amino acids long. The CDR3 DNA sequence: TGTGCCAGCAGCCCCCGACAGAGTGAAATAGCCAAAAACATTCAGTACTTC. Translating it yields CASSPRQSEIAKNIQYF. The complete variable domain, with remaining parts taken from reference TRBV7-6 and TRBJ2-4, reads GAGVSQSPRYKVTKRGQDVALRCDPISGHVSLYWYRQALGQGPEFLTYFNYEAQQDKSGLPNDRFSAERPEGSISTLTIQRTEQRDSAMYRCASSPRQSEIAKNIQYFGAGTRLSVL.